This T cell receptor beta chain was documented in a study of graft-versus-host responses after intestinal transplantation (dated by TCRdb to about 2021). Background on the whole study: The transplants that recipients got were multivisceral, liver-intestinal, or isolated intestinal. The cohort enrolled around 25 intestinal transplant recipients including one retransplant, and a few patients lacking pretransplant specimens were excluded. A peak of at least 4% donor T cells among recipient peripheral blood mononuclear cells was the definition used for donor T cell macrochimerism. All recipients received anti-thymocyte globulin induction followed by maintenance tacrolimus and steroids for around three years. Bulk TCR-beta CDR3 sequencing was used to track graft-versus-host and host-versus-graft alloreactive T cell clones in the graft, circulation and bone marrow after intestinal transplantation. To identify alloreactive clones, pre-transplant mixed lymphocyte reaction products were sequenced and compared with unstimulated pre-transplant donor and recipient T cells. Samples from a few later patients were sequenced in-house on an Illumina MiSeq with MiXCR processing rather than by the commercial service. The research as a whole found: GvH clones were found in recipient bone marrow, and some of the GvH clones appeared earlier in ileal mucosa or blood, which is consistent with an intestinal mucosal origin. Early after transplant, peak levels of circulating GvH clones were found to be associated with declines in HvG clones. Conclusions were limited by the relatively low number and heterogeneity of intestinal transplant patients. High GvH to HvG T cell clonal ratios were observed in the allografts of patients with donor T cell macrochimerism.

As encoded in the germline V gene (reference sequence), CDR1 is MNHEY while CDR2 is SMNVEV. For this chain, trimming is 4 bases at the V end and 2 bases at the J end, and the number of junction bases without a gene match is 6. The CDR3 covers 15 residues, taking in both the cysteine and the phenylalanine. Only the CDR3 part of the read is kept: 45 bases, read in frame from the first base. The time point tag for this specimen amounts to: cells obtained before transplantation from donor or recipient. CD3+CD4+ and CD3+CD8+ populations were FACS-sorted from unstimulated pre-transplant donor and recipient cells taken from spleen or lymph nodes. This clone was found once. Its antigen is currently not known. No quality values exist for individual bases; no much larger clone is one base distant. Library preparation was by the immunoSEQ multiplex PCR assay. For most patients, genomic DNA was isolated using the Qiagen DNeasy Blood and Tissue Kit and was shipped frozen to Adaptive Biotechnologies for TCR sequencing. For most patients, high-throughput TCR-beta CDR3 sequencing of genomic DNA was performed by Adaptive Biotechnologies. From the authors' description of their analysis: TCR sequencing data were retrieved from Adaptive's ImmunoSEQ software for roughly 20 patients, whereas a few other patients were processed with MiXCR and VDJtools. CD4 versus CD8 sorting errors were corrected by removing sequences found in both subsets at a frequency ratio below 5:1. Because the origin of CDR3 nucleotide sequences shared between donor and recipient could not be assigned, those sequences were removed. At least 2-fold expansion over unstimulated cells and a minimum CFSE-low frequency of 0.002% (template counts) or 0.001% (read counts) were required for clones to be classified as alloreactive. A clone was considered mappable if detected in the sequenced pre-transplant spleen, lymph node, or MLR CFSE-low populations of the donor or recipient. The cumulative frequency of alloreactive clones was calculated as a percentage of all sequences, weighted by copy number. TCRdb re-hosts the immuneACCESS table, in-frame sequences only. Its copies lack some clones; in the studies checked, an unresolved V gene accounts for under half of them, and the cause for the rest is not known. V and J calls and clone size are those listed in that table; D and trimming were worked out from the DNA. In all, the sample holds over 45,000 clones, and 94% of those were seen once. The top ten clones comprise around 0.4% of the sample.

The sequencing here drew on unstimulated CD4+ T cells sorted from spleen or lymph node cells, taken before transplant. The sequence was collected from a human donor who was the organ donor for an intestinal transplant. The receptor chain draws on TRBV27 and TRBJ2-3; the junction holds 7 bases that match TRBD1. The CDR3 sequence is CASSWATGTTDTQYF. The sequenced DNA: TGTGCCAGCAGTTGGGCGACAGGGACCACAGATACGCAGTATTTT.